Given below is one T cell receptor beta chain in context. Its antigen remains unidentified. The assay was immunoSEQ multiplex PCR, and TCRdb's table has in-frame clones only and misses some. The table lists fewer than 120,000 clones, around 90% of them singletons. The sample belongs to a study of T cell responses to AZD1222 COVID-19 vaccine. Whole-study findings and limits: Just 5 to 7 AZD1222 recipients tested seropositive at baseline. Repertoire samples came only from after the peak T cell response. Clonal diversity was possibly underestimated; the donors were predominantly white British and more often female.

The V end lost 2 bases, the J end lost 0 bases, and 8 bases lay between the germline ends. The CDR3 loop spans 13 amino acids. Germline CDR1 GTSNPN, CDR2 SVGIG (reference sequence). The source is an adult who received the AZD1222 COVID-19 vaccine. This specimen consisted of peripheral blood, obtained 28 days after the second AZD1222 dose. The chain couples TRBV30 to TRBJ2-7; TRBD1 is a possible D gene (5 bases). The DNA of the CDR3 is TGTGCCTGGAGTCCGGACAACTCCTACGAGCAGTACTTC. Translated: CAWSPDNSYEQYF.